These 19 T cell receptor beta chains originate from one sample sequenced in a study of T cell responses to AZD1222 COVID-19 vaccine (dated by TCRdb to about 2021). Libraries were made using the immunoSEQ multiplex PCR assay. The clones in this table, taken by TCRdb from immuneACCESS, are in-frame only. Not every clone is retained; where verified, under half of the shortfall comes from an unresolved V gene, and the cause of the rest is unknown. A total of 130,000 to 150,000 clones appear in this sample, just over 85% of them only once. In total, the top ten clones hold about 4.8% of the sample. What this sample's time point label stands for: about 28 days (+/-7) after the second vaccine dose. The sample was peripheral blood, taken 28 days after the second AZD1222 dose. All receptors derive from an adult who received the AZD1222 COVID-19 vaccine.

This clone was observed a few times. The rearrangement links TRBV29-1 to TRBJ1-1; 10 positions agree with TRBD1. The CDR3 covers 15 residues. Germline CDR1 is SQVTM and CDR2 is ANQGSEA. Trimming removed 6 bases from V and 0 bases from J; junction bases left unmatched: 7. CDR3: CSVVGTGVMNTEAFF. As DNA, the CDR3 is TGCAGCGTAGTCGGGACAGGGGTCATGAACACTGAAGCTTTCTTT.

The J gene is TRBJ2-7, the V gene TRBV24-1, with 12 bases matching TRBD2. The CDR3 has 14 residues. Germline-derived CDR1 and CDR2 are KGHDR and SFDVKD. V shed 3 bases, J shed 7 bases, and the junction held 3 bases outside the gene matches. CDR3: CATSDAGTSGEQYF. The CDR3 coding sequence is TGTGCCACCAGTGATGCCGGGACTAGCGGGGAGCAGTACTTC.

The chain has TRBV28 and TRBJ2-1; TRBD2 agrees at 14 bases. The CDR3 sequence is 17 residues long. The J segment lost 8 bases and the V segment lost 4 bases, leaving 10 bases of the junction unmatched. Germline V gene sequence: CDR1 MDHEN, CDR2 SYDVKM. CDR3 protein: CASSSGTTSGGADEQFF. The CDR3 DNA reads TGTGCCAGCAGTTCCGGGACGACTAGCGGGGGGGCGGATGAGCAGTTCTTC. Drawing the rest from reference TRBV28 and TRBJ2-1, the complete variable domain is DVKVTQSSRYLVKRTGEKVFLECVQDMDHENMFWYRQDPGLGLRLIYFSYDVKMKEKGDIPEGYSVSREKKERFSLILESASTNQTSMYLCASSSGTTSGGADEQFFGPGTRLTVL.

The J gene is TRBJ1-4, the V gene TRBV7-6, with D perhaps TRBD1 (5 bases). The CDR3 has 15 residues. Germline CDR1 and CDR2: SGHVS and FNYEAQ. Trimming pared 5 bases from V and 7 bases from J, leaving 17 bases between. CDR3 sequence: CASSQGAGWSEKLFF. In nucleotides, the CDR3 is TGTGCCAGCAGCCAAGGTGCAGGGTGGAGTGAAAAACTGTTTTTT.

This chain uses TRBV6-6 with TRBJ2-7, with D possibly being TRBD2 (5 bases). The CDR3 contains 15 residues. Looked up from germline, CDR1 is MNHNY and CDR2 is SVGAGI (reference sequence). Deletions cut 0 bases from V and 4 bases from J, with 13 bases between. The CDR3 region has the DNA TGTGCCAGCAGTTACTCCTCGGGGTCTGAGTACGAGCAGTACTTC. The encoded protein is CASSYSSGSEYEQYF.

The CDR3 loop reads CATSVRDIQIENTEAFF. DNA for the CDR3: TGTGCCACCAGCGTACGGGACATCCAAATAGAGAACACTGAAGCTTTCTTT. The rearrangement uses TRBV15 and TRBJ1-1; a possible D gene is TRBD1 (6 bases). Germline V lookup: CDR1 LNHNV, CDR2 YYDKDF (reference sequence). The CDR3 has 17 residues. V was clipped by 5 bases and J by 1 base, with 20 bases between them.

The chain joins TRBV5-1 to TRBJ2-5, with 12 bases identical to TRBD1. CDR1 and CDR2 from the germline V gene are SGHRS and YFSETQ. This CDR3 region has 16 residues. The junction had 5 bases not matched to a gene; V was cut back by 3 bases and J by 2 bases. The CDR3 DNA follows: TGCGCCAGCAGCTCCCCGGGACAGGGGGCTCAAGAGACCCAGTACTTC. Translated, it gives CASSSPGQGAQETQYF. The entire variable domain, with the rest obtained from reference TRBV5-1 and TRBJ2-5, is as follows: KAGVTQTPRYLIKTRGQQVTLSCSPISGHRSVSWYQQTPGQGLQFLFEYFSETQRNKGNFPGRFSGRQFSNSRSEMNVSTLELGDSALYLCASSSPGQGAQETQYFGPGTRLLVL.

The chain links TRBV5-1 to TRBJ1-1; 8 bases are shared with TRBD1. J was trimmed by 10 bases and V by 3 bases; bases with no gene match: 5. The CDR3 is 12 residues long. Germline CDR1 reads SGHRS; CDR2 reads YFSETQ. This chain's CDR3 is CASSWTGQGAFF. In DNA, the CDR3 is TGCGCCAGCAGCTGGACAGGGCAGGGAGCTTTCTTT.

V is TRBV5-4 and J is TRBJ1-3; 10 bases fit TRBD1. The trim removed 0 bases at V and 0 bases at J, leaving 6 bases unmatched. The germline V gene encodes CDR1 SGHNT and CDR2 YYREEE (reference sequence). The CDR3 spans 18 residues. Written as DNA, the CDR3 is TGTGCCAGCAGCTTGGGGACAGGGGGTTGGAGCTCTGGAAACACCATATATTTT. As protein: CASSLGTGGWSSGNTIYF.

The count of this clone is one. The V call is TRBV6-6, the J call TRBJ2-3; D may be TRBD1 (5 bases). V shed 5 bases and J shed 3 bases, with 15 bases lying between them. Germline loops: CDR1 MNHNY, CDR2 SVGAGI (reference sequence). The CDR3 has 15 residues. CDR3 in amino acids: CASSGVGAVTDTQYF. In nucleotides, the CDR3 is TGTGCCAGCAGTGGGGTTGGGGCAGTGACAGATACGCAGTATTTT.

The gene calls are TRBV4-1 and TRBJ1-2; D is unresolved. V was cut by 1 base and J by 5 bases, with 32 bases left in between. CDR1 is MGHRA, CDR2 YSYEKL, per germline. CDR3 length: 21 residues. The DNA of the CDR3 is TGCGCCAGCAGCCAAGGCGATGGGATTGAGACCCTCACCCGGAACCTATATGGCTACACCTTC. It translates to CASSQGDGIETLTRNLYGYTF.

The chain employs TRBV18 and TRBJ1-2, with TRBD1 identical over 7 bases. Germline lookup yields CDR1 KGHSH and CDR2 LQKENI. The J segment lost 4 bases and the V segment lost 6 bases, leaving 14 bases of the junction unmatched. There are 16 residues in the CDR3. The CDR3 sequence is CASSSSRDSTLYGYTF. For the CDR3, the DNA is TGTGCCAGCTCTTCCTCGAGGGACAGTACCCTCTATGGCTACACCTTC.

Here the CDR3 reads CASSQQGSETQYF. CDR3 sequence (DNA): TGCGCCAGCAGTCAACAGGGATCAGAGACCCAGTACTTC. The V call is TRBV5-1, the J call TRBJ2-5, with D maybe TRBD1 (6 bases). The CDR3 consists of 13 residues. CDR1 is SGHRS, CDR2 YFSETQ, per germline. Between the trimmed V and J ends, which lost 5 bases and 4 bases, there was a span of 12 bases.

The chain recombines TRBV5-6 with TRBJ2-3, with 9 bases matching TRBD2. Germline V gene lookup returns CDR1 SGHDT and CDR2 YYEEEE. V lost 1 base to trimming and J lost 6 bases; unmatched junction nucleotides: 9. CDR3 length equals 16 residues. The chain's CDR3 is CASSLKGSSGTDTQYF. The CDR3 region has the DNA TGTGCCAGCAGCTTGAAAGGGTCTAGCGGGACGGATACGCAGTATTTT.

Here the CDR3 reads CAISEWGEGTEAFF. In DNA form, the CDR3 reads TGTGCCATCAGTGAGTGGGGGGAGGGCACTGAAGCTTTCTTT. The rearrangement links TRBV10-3 to TRBJ1-1, with a tentative D call TRBD1 (5 bases). Germline assignment: CDR1 ENHRY and CDR2 SYGVKD. The V gene lost 1 base and the J gene lost 4 bases, with 10 bases spanning the gap. The CDR3 runs to 14 residues.

The genes are TRBV5-4 and TRBJ2-1; no clear D. V was clipped by 2 bases and J by 8 bases, with 8 bases between them. Germline V lookup: CDR1 SGHNT, CDR2 YYREEE (reference sequence). The CDR3 length is 12 residues. The CDR3, as DNA: TGTGCCAGCAGCTTACAAATGGATGAGCAGTTCTTC. Residues: CASSLQMDEQFF.

The rearrangement links TRBV20-1 to TRBJ2-6; perhaps TRBD2 as D (5 bases). Trimming removed 3 bases from V and 2 bases from J, with 8 bases in between. The CDR3 is 14 residues long. CDR1 and CDR2 (germline): DFQATT, SNEGSKA (reference sequence). This chain's CDR3 is CSASSGTGANVLTF. Written as DNA, the CDR3 is TGCAGTGCTAGTTCCGGGACTGGGGCCAACGTCCTGACTTTC.

This chain uses TRBV9 with TRBJ1-1; possibly TRBD1 for D (6 bases). Trimming shortened V by 2 bases and J by 3 bases, and 11 bases separated the two germline ends. The CDR3 runs 14 residues. Germline V gives CDR1 SGDLS, CDR2 YYNGEE. CDR3 protein: CASSVGGGYTEAFF. The CDR3, as DNA: TGTGCCAGCAGCGTCGGAGGGGGATACACTGAAGCTTTCTTT.

This clone occurred once. The rearrangement uses TRBV18 and TRBJ1-1; 8 positions match TRBD1. The V gene's germline CDR1 is KGHSH and CDR2 LQKENI. After removal of 2 bases from V and 1 base from J, the junction contained 3 bases not matched to a gene. The CDR3 runs to 15 residues. The CDR3 coding sequence is TGTGCCAGCTCACCAGCCGGGACAGGGAACACTGAAGCTTTCTTT. Its translation: CASSPAGTGNTEAFF.